This is a list of T cell receptor beta chains from one sample in a study of radiotherapy plus CTLA-4 blockade in lung cancer. The assay was immunoSEQ multiplex PCR, and TCRdb's table has in-frame clones only and misses some. The sample lists over 80,000 clones; 83% were seen once. Sequencing was performed on peripheral blood, taken from a patient treated with radiotherapy plus ipilimumab. The receptors come from a human donor with non-small cell lung cancer who had stable disease on radiotherapy plus ipilimumab. CDR3s include the opening cysteine and the closing phenylalanine or tryptophan. The order of the fields is CDR3 protein, V gene, J gene, clone size. Part of the rows lack a size; the others show once, few, many or a class for expanded clones.

CDR3: CASSHPGGSGEQYF
V: TRBV4-2
J: TRBJ2-7
size: NA

CDR3: CASSFGAGGSPLHF
V: TRBV27
J: TRBJ1-6
size: NA

CDR3: CASSLTGDGNTIYF
V: TRBV11-1
J: TRBJ1-3
size: NA

CDR3: CSVWDIRDTQYF
V: TRBV29-1
J: TRBJ2-3
size: NA

CDR3: CASSYFRNLNNSPLHF
V: TRBV6-5
J: TRBJ1-6
size: NA

CDR3: CASSLSGHAFGNTIYF
V: TRBV14
J: TRBJ1-3
size: NA

CDR3: CASSFLAGARETQYF
V: TRBV28
J: TRBJ2-5
size: NA

CDR3: CASTYSTGELFF
V: TRBV2
J: TRBJ2-2
size: once

CDR3: CASNRAQSGNTIYF
V: TRBV6-1
J: TRBJ1-3
size: NA

CDR3: CASSVRGVSSPNIQYF
V: TRBV2
J: TRBJ2-4
size: once

CDR3: CASRSDRDGLRAQYF
V: TRBV2
J: TRBJ2-7
size: NA

CDR3: CASKLSGTPGTDTQYF
V: TRBV2
J: TRBJ2-3
size: NA

CDR3: CASKGSPVYEQYF
V: TRBV21-1
J: TRBJ2-7
size: NA

CDR3: CASSLAAKNIQYF
V: TRBV7-9
J: TRBJ2-4
size: NA

CDR3: CASSVKGWTDTQYF
V: TRBV9
J: TRBJ2-3
size: NA

CDR3: CASSEGTHWGDEQYF
V: TRBV2
J: TRBJ2-7
size: NA

CDR3: CASSLRGPSRGSTDTQYF
V: TRBV7-3
J: TRBJ2-3
size: NA

CDR3: CASSLPPDTQYF
V: TRBV28
J: TRBJ2-3
size: NA

CDR3: CASSLLAGVLITGELFF
V: TRBV19
J: TRBJ2-2
size: NA

CDR3: CASSSNRGPPYYEQYF
V: TRBV23-1
J: TRBJ2-7
size: NA

CDR3: CASSEFMGNQPQHF
V: TRBV6-4
J: TRBJ1-5
size: NA

CDR3: CASSFPGHPSSYEQYF
V: TRBV6-4
J: TRBJ2-7
size: NA

CDR3: CASSPIGGEYNEQFF
V: TRBV18
J: TRBJ2-1
size: NA